Following are 25 T cell receptor beta chains from one sample sequenced in a study of T-cell memory formation after mild COVID-19. TCRdb redid the calling of the 5' RACE reads with MiXCR, one entry per CDR3 protein. This repertoire shows about 290,000 distinct CDR3 sequences, about 20% found once; its top ten account for 20% to 25%. Source material: PBMCs or a T cell subset sorted from them (not recorded which). These receptors were taken from a man between 18 and 35 years old who had mild COVID-19 (a few samples of this study predate the infection). Cell type and time point are not known.

This clonotype has more than one count but fewer than ten. The V gene is TRBV2, the J gene TRBJ2-2; D possibly corresponds to TRBD2 (6 bases). This CDR3 spans 15 amino acids. The V gene lost 6 bases and the J gene lost 1 base, with 12 bases spanning the gap. Germline CDR1 is SNHLY and CDR2 is FYNNEI. This chain's CDR3 is CASSRMGGNTGELFF. The CDR3 DNA follows: TGTGCCAGCAGCCGGATGGGGGGGAACACCGGGGAGCTGTTTTTT.

The rearrangement joins TRBV12-3 or TRBV12-4 to TRBJ1-2; unclear D gene. The germline V and J ends were trimmed by 3 bases and 1 base, with 6 bases remaining between them. The CDR3 length is 13 residues. CDR3 nucleotides: TGTGCCAGCAGTTTTAGTGATAACTATGGCTACACCTTC. This translates into CASSFSDNYGYTF.

The chain combines TRBV11-2 with TRBJ1-2; D call uncertain. CDR1 and CDR2 from the germline V gene are SGHAT and FQNNGV. V was cut by 5 bases and J by 8 bases, with 12 bases left in between. CDR3 length equals 12 residues. The CDR3 DNA sequence: TGTGCCAGCAGCCTCGGGAGGAGAGGCTACACCTTC. This codes for CASSLGRRGYTF.

Worth noting for this clonotype: An end of the junction does not agree with germline; a read error may underlie this. The chain combines TRBV15 with TRBJ1-2; no definite D call. This CDR3 region has 13 residues. The germline V gene has CDR1 LNHNV and CDR2 YYDKDF (reference sequence). The CDR3: CATSRVNSKLVAF. CDR3 nucleotide sequence: TGTGCCACCAGCAGAGTAAACAGCAAATTGGTCGCCTTC.

This chain links TRBV20-1 with TRBJ2-1, with 8 bases aligning to TRBD2. The CDR3 runs to 13 residues. The V segment lost 1 base and the J segment 6 bases; nucleotides outside the gene matches: 2. Germline V gives CDR1 DFQATT, CDR2 SNEGSKA (reference sequence). The CDR3 DNA sequence: TGCAGTGCTAGAGCGGGGGGGCTCAATGAGCAGTTCTTC. As protein: CSARAGGLNEQFF.

The CDR3 DNA follows: TGTGCCAGCAGTCGCCGACCGGGGCAGCCCCAGCATTTT. Translating it yields CASSRRPGQPQHF. The chain uses TRBV12-3 or TRBV12-4 and TRBJ1-5, with D unresolved. V lost 5 bases and J 7 bases, leaving 12 bases between the germline ends. The CDR3 loop spans 13 amino acids.

This clonotype came up a few times. The chain uses TRBV12-3 or TRBV12-4 and TRBJ1-2; a possible D gene is TRBD1 (6 bases). This CDR3 has 15 residues. Between the trimmed V and J ends, which lost 3 bases and 2 bases, there was a span of 13 bases. The CDR3 is CASSLYRDKNYGYTF. CDR3 bases: TGTGCCAGCAGTTTGTACAGGGACAAAAACTATGGCTACACCTTC.

In this sample, this clonotype turned up many times. V gene TRBV12-3 or TRBV12-4 combines with J gene TRBJ2-1, with 9 positions matching TRBD1. V was clipped by 8 bases and J by 2 bases; unmatched bases: 7. The CDR3 covers 15 residues. CDR3 sequence (DNA): TGTGCCAGCGCACATTGGGACAGGGCCTACAATGAGCAGTTCTTC. It specifies CASAHWDRAYNEQFF.

The chain combines TRBV7-9 with TRBJ2-6, with D uncertain. There are 16 residues in the CDR3. V was clipped by 8 bases and J by 0 bases, with 14 bases between them. CDR1 is SEHNR, CDR2 FQNEAQ, per germline (reference sequence). In nucleotides, the CDR3 is TGTGCCAGCGGTAATCTGGGATCCTCTGGGGCCAACGTCCTGACTTTC. Encoded protein: CASGNLGSSGANVLTF.

The J gene is TRBJ2-7, the V gene TRBV4-1; 9 bases match TRBD1. The V gene end was trimmed by 4 bases and the J gene end by 7 bases; junction bases not matched to a gene: 8. This CDR3 is built from 14 residues. Germline CDR1 and CDR2: MGHRA and YSYEKL. CDR3 sequence (DNA): TGCGCCAGCAGCCCACATACAGGGGGCGGTGAGCAGTACTTC. Its translation is CASSPHTGGGEQYF.

This clonotype was detected a few times. This chain joins TRBV6-4 and TRBJ1-1; D unresolved. V lost 6 bases and J lost 1, with 9 bases in between. Germline V CDR1 and CDR2: MRHNA, SNTAGT. The CDR3 extends over 13 amino acids. DNA of the CDR3: TGTGCCAGCAGCGAGACCGGGAACACTGAAGCTTTCTTT. Amino acid sequence: CASSETGNTEAFF.

This clonotype was counted many times. The rearrangement links TRBV7-2 to TRBJ2-1; 7 nucleotides line up with TRBD1. The CDR3 contains 11 residues. Germline V gene sequence: CDR1 SGHTA, CDR2 FQGNSA. V lost 2 bases to trimming and J lost 14 bases; unmatched junction nucleotides: 3. Here the CDR3 DNA reads TGTGCCAGCAGCTTATCAGGGGGAAAGTTCTTC. This encodes CASSLSGGKFF.

The chain is built from TRBV28 and TRBJ2-2; 8 bases agree with TRBD1. This CDR3 has 14 residues. The V gene's germline CDR1 is MDHEN and CDR2 SYDVKM. V trimming: 7 bases; J trimming: 5 bases; junction bases outside the gene matches: 6. CDR3 sequence (DNA): TGTGCCAGCAAGACAGGGGTTGGGACCGGGGAGCTGTTTTTT. It specifies CASKTGVGTGELFF. The full variable domain, completed using reference TRBV28 and TRBJ2-2, is DVKVTQSSRYLVKRTGEKVFLECVQDMDHENMFWYRQDPGLGLRLIYFSYDVKMKEKGDIPEGYSVSREKKERFSLILESASTNQTSMYLCASKTGVGTGELFFGEGSRLTVL.

This clonotype was recorded once. V gene TRBV28 combines with J gene TRBJ1-1; 11 bases fit TRBD1. In germline, CDR1 is MDHEN, CDR2 SYDVKM. With 5 bases clipped from V and 9 bases from J, the junction kept 11 bases outside the gene matches. The CDR3 runs 15 residues. CDR3 sequence (DNA): TGTGCCAGCAGTCCTTCGGACAGGGGGCGCTTACAAGCTTTCTTT. Amino acid sequence: CASSPSDRGRLQAFF.

There are many counts of this clonotype. The CDR3 DNA reads as TGTGCCAGCAGCCAAGACGGCGGGGGGGCCTACAATGAGCAGTTCTTC. Translated, it gives CASSQDGGGAYNEQFF. The V and J genes are TRBV4-2 and TRBJ2-1, with TRBD2 matching over 9 bases. The CDR3 has 16 amino acids. From germline, CDR1 is LGHNA and CDR2 YNFKEQ. V was pared by 0 bases and J by 2 bases, with 2 bases of the junction left unmatched.

The chain couples TRBV4-2 to TRBJ2-3, with 8 bases fitting TRBD1. From germline, CDR1 is LGHNA and CDR2 YNFKEQ. Losses at the gene ends were 5 bases for V and 0 bases for J; bases not matched to a gene: 4. The CDR3 has 15 amino acids. The CDR3, as DNA: TGTGCCAGCAGCTCCAGACAGGGGAGCACAGATACGCAGTATTTT. Translated, it gives CASSSRQGSTDTQYF.

J is TRBJ1-2 and V is TRBV4-3; the match to TRBD1 covers 7 bases. The CDR3 extends over 16 amino acids. Germline lookup yields CDR1 LGHNA and CDR2 YSLEER. V dropped 1 base and J dropped 0; count of bases not matched to a gene: 5. The CDR3: CASSQGPRGTNYGYTF. CDR3 bases: TGCGCCAGCAGCCAAGGCCCCAGGGGGACTAACTATGGCTACACCTTC.

This chain uses TRBV7-3 with TRBJ2-1, with 11 bases fitting TRBD2. Unmatched junction bases numbered 1, after V lost 3 bases and J lost 3 bases. Germline CDR1 and CDR2: SGHTA and FQGTGA. CDR3 length: 15 residues. CDR3 region: CASSFSGGGYNEQFF. The CDR3 bases are TGTGCCAGCAGCTTTAGCGGGGGGGGCTACAATGAGCAGTTCTTC.

This clonotype was counted a few times. This rearrangement joins TRBV20-1 to TRBJ1-1; tentative D call: TRBD1 (5 bases). The CDR3 covers 15 residues. Deletions cut 2 bases from V and 0 bases from J, with 13 bases between. Germline CDR1 reads DFQATT; CDR2 reads SNEGSKA (reference sequence). CDR3 nucleotide sequence: TGCAGTGCTAGATGGGAGAGGGGCATGAACACTGAAGCTTTCTTT. This encodes CSARWERGMNTEAFF.

This clonotype occurred a few times. The V and J genes are TRBV20-1 and TRBJ2-7; TRBD2 is a possible D gene (6 bases). Germline CDR1 reads DFQATT; CDR2 reads SNEGSKA (reference sequence). CDR3 length: 13 amino acids. The ends were cut back, 6 bases at V and 4 bases at J, with 16 bases in the middle. CDR3: CSATTPGLYEQYV. CDR3 nucleotide sequence: TGCAGTGCCACCACGCCGGGACTTTACGAGCAGTACGTC.

In its sample, this clonotype was seen a few times. The chain has TRBV7-2 and TRBJ2-4; no definite D call. The V end was cut by 3 bases, the J end by 7 bases, with 13 bases between. The CDR3 runs 14 residues. Germline loops: CDR1 SGHTA, CDR2 FQGNSA. In DNA form, the CDR3 reads TGTGCCAGCAGCTTGACCCCAAATTTGAACATTCAGTACTTC. Encoded protein: CASSLTPNLNIQYF.

V and J are TRBV5-1 and TRBJ2-1; D is perhaps TRBD2 (6 bases). V was pared by 1 base and J by 7 bases, with 15 bases between. This CDR3 spans 15 amino acids. CDR1 SGHRS and CDR2 YFSETQ come from the germline V gene. CDR3 in DNA: TGCGCCAGCAGCTTGTGGGCTTCCGCGGGGAATGAGCAGTTCTTC. Encoded protein: CASSLWASAGNEQFF.

In its sample, this clonotype was seen a few times. This chain joins TRBV6-5 and TRBJ1-4; unclear D gene. Germline lookup yields CDR1 MNHEY and CDR2 SVGAGI. This CDR3 is built from 15 residues. V was pared by 2 bases and J by 5 bases, with 12 bases between. Here the CDR3 DNA reads TGTGCCAGCAGTTACCGTTTGGGGAGAAATGAAAAACTGTTTTTT. It is translated as CASSYRLGRNEKLFF.

This clonotype was seen more than once but under ten times. The V and J genes are TRBV28 and TRBJ1-4; 7 nucleotides line up with TRBD1. Germline V CDR1 and CDR2: MDHEN, SYDVKM. V dropped 3 bases and J dropped 7; count of bases not matched to a gene: 5. The CDR3 consists of 14 residues. The CDR3 here is CASSLARDSEKLFF. CDR3 nucleotides: TGTGCCAGCAGTTTGGCCCGGGACAGTGAAAAACTGTTTTTT.

The chain couples TRBV7-2 to TRBJ1-2, with TRBD1 as a possible D gene (6 bases). V lost 3 bases, J lost 5 bases, and 13 bases lay in between. Germline lookup yields CDR1 SGHTA and CDR2 FQGNSA. The CDR3 is 14 amino acids. In DNA, the CDR3 is TGTGCCAGCAGCTTCTTGACAGGCGCGTATGGCTACACCTTC. Translated: CASSFLTGAYGYTF.